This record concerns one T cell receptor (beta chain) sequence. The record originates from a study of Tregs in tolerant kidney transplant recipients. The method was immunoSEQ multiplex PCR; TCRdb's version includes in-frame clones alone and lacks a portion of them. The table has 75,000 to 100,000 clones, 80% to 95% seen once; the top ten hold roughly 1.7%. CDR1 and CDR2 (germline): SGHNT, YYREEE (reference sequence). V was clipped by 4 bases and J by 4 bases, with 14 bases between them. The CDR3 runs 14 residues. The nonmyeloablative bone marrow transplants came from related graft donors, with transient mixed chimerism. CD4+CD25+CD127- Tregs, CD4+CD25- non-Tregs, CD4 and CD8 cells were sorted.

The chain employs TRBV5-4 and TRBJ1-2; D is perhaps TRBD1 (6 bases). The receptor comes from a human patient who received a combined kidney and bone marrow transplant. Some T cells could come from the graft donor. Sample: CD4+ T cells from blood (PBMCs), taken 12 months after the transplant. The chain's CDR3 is CASSPRGQTYGYTF. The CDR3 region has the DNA TGTGCCAGCAGCCCCCGTGGACAGACCTATGGCTACACCTTC. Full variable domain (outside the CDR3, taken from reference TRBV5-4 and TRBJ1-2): ETGVTQSPTHLIKTRGQQVTLRCSSQSGHNTVSWYQQALGQGPQFIFQYYREEENGRGNFPPRFSGLQFPNYSSELNVNALELDDSALYLCASSPRGQTYGYTFGSGTRLTVV.